The clone carrying this T cell receptor beta chain has a handful of counts. Its specificity is unknown. This sample was taken from a study of shared clonotypes between healthy human individuals. TCRdb's table, derived via immunoSEQ multiplex PCR, lists solely in-frame clones and lacks some. The sample has roughly 1,000,000 clones, roughly 74% seen once. Trimming took off 3 bases at V and 1 base at J, with 10 bases between the two ends. This CDR3 is built from 15 residues. CDR1 KGHSY and CDR2 FQNENV come from the germline V gene. Whole-study findings and limits: Non-shared clonotypes showed lower generation probabilities than clonotypes common to all four donors. Sorted-subset sequencing was shown by rarefaction to be incomplete despite large depth.

The chain has TRBV16 and TRBJ1-3; D ambiguous. Input material: memory CD4+ T cells from PBMCs. Subset in this sample: CD45RA-negative fraction. The sequence was obtained from a man younger than 35 in good health. Some clones in this sample may be carry-over from other donors' samples. The CDR3 nucleotides read TGTGCCAGCAGCCATCAAATACGTTCTGGAAACACCATATATTTT. Translated: CASSHQIRSGNTIYF. Full variable domain (rest looked up from reference TRBV16 and TRBJ1-3): GEEVAQTPKHLVRGEGQKAKLYCAPIKGHSYVFWYQQVLKNEFKFLISFQNENVFDETGMPKERFSAKCLPNSPCSLEIQATKLEDSAVYFCASSHQIRSGNTIYFGEGSWLTVV.